Detailed here is one TCR beta chain. This specimen belongs to a study of blood T cell repertoires in COVID-19. Seattle enrolled patients during active infection and tracked them longitudinally. Here immunoSEQ multiplex PCR was the method, and the copy in TCRdb shows in-frame clones only, minus some. The table includes tens of thousands of clones, almost 85% detected once. Trimming cost V 0 bases and J 6 bases, with 5 bases left between them. The germline V gene encodes CDR1 SGHDN and CDR2 FVKESK. The CDR3 runs 12 residues. The chain recombines TRBV14 with TRBJ1-2; D gene ambiguous. The sequencing sample was made of peripheral blood. The TCR sequence derives from a man aged 50 or older with COVID-19, enrolled during active disease. The CDR3 region has the DNA TGTGCCAGCAGCCAAGAACCGGATGGCTACACCTTC. This gives the protein CASSQEPDGYTF.